This TCR beta chain comes out of a study of CD8 T cells in Susac syndrome. cDNA came from approximately 0.5 to 1 ug RNA primed by random hexamers. By means of immunoSEQ multiplex PCR, TCR beta CDR3 spanning 54 Vbeta and 13 Jbeta underwent amplification. TCRdb re-called the immunoSEQ multiplex PCR reads with MiXCR, one entry per CDR3 protein. The repertoire includes 160,000 or so distinct CDR3 sequences, 85% to 95% of them detected once, and 0.16% sits in the top ten. There are 12 residues in the CDR3. Germline assignment: CDR1 SQVTM and CDR2 ANQGSEA. Deletions cut 4 bases from V and 7 bases from J, with 13 bases between. Concerning this clonotype itself: Its specificity is unknown.

Study-level results: It was acknowledged by the study that relatively few individuals were included in its TCR sequencing and HLA analysis.

The V gene is TRBV29-1, the J gene TRBJ2-5, with a possible D match to TRBD1 (5 bases). Material for sequencing was CD4+ T cells from PBMCs. The TCR comes from a human donor with Susac syndrome. The CDR3: CSVVFGQGTQYF. The CDR3 bases are TGCAGCGTTGTATTCGGGCAGGGGACCCAGTACTTC.